This T cell receptor (beta chain) was obtained from a study of cytomegalovirus exposure and HLA in healthy donors (dated by TCRdb to about 2017). Regarding the research as a whole: An earlier analysis of more than 550 of the donors reported over 250 Gb of sequence data and 95 million to 120 million unique TCR beta sequences obtained from about 179 million T cells. On average, 235,054 unique TCR beta nucleotide sequences were sequenced per donor among 300 to 500 genotyped donors of the cohort, with roughly 20% of those sequences being non-productive. The study used immunosequencing to profile the T cell repertoires of approximately 650 subjects and linked those repertoires to cytomegalovirus serostatus. To predict cytomegalovirus infection status, the study brought together high-throughput TCR immunosequencing, statistical association of individual TCRs with disease status, and machine learning. Rather than using new phenotypic data, the later analysis identified candidate immune exposures from TCR beta sequences and from how often those sequences occurred across donors. Alongside the repertoire data, information on donor age, sex, ethnicity and CMV serostatus was compiled. Because of strong linkage in the cohort, four to six DR-DQ haplotypes were treated as single units for association and clustering. All discovery cohort repertoires had been generated using a single sequencing platform. The study aimed to test whether cataloging public T cell receptors could reveal signatures of past pathogen exposure. Typing coverage differed by locus: A, B, C, DRB1 and DQB1 were typed in about 620-640 donors, DQA1 in around 500, DPA1 in some 600, and DPB1 in 472. To decide whether each TCR beta V gene segment behaved as functional or pseudogenic, an earlier analysis of 587 of the donors relied on high-throughput TCR beta sequencing. A later genetic analysis used genome-wide SNP genotypes for about three fifths of the 666 donors, treating that subset as a discovery cohort. Class I and class II HLA loci were covered by the typing at four-digit resolution. Along with the roughly 670-subject first cohort, a separate validation cohort of around 120 different subjects was used. The genetic ancestry cluster associated with self-reported Caucasian donors included about 84% of the roughly 380 genotyped donors. A later analysis re-examined previously published TCR beta repertoires from roughly 720 donors and added high-resolution HLA genotyping to investigate patterns of TCR occurrence. Roughly 300 gigabases of sequencing data and about 92 million unique TCR sequences made up an early release that covered approximately 620 HLA-typed donors.

For this chain, trimming is 7 bases at the V end and 5 bases at the J end, and the number of junction bases without a gene match is 8. Reading from cysteine to phenylalanine, the CDR3 counts 15 amino acids. The retained sequence is limited to the CDR3, 45 bases, with the frame set at the first base. CDR1 and CDR2 are read off the germline V gene (reference sequence) as LNHNV and YYDKDF. This clone was seen more than once but under ten times. Its cognate antigen has yet to be identified. Nothing much larger sits one base from this clone, and base qualities are not available. Findings and caveats that apply to the study as a whole: A later analysis found that TCR association rates varied across HLA loci, with DRB1 alleles showing the most associated TCRs and HLA-C alleles the fewest. Linkage disequilibrium might explain the correlated functional status among segregating V segments, but an unknown experimental factor could not be ruled out. Most TCR sequences were seen in very few donors, while some public TCRs were found in many individuals. V-gene and J-gene trimming of TCR beta chains was associated with a missense DCLRE1C variant in a later genetic analysis, and the association was replicated in an independent cohort. Immune exposure information for the cohort was limited to CMV serostatus. In a later analysis, 16,951 TCR beta sequences were associated with specific HLA alleles at a false discovery rate of 0.05. It was suggested by the authors that the approach could potentially be generalized to other disease states and immunological phenotypes. In this cohort, only TCR beta chains were sequenced, and detectable features were limited by the absence of alpha or paired-chain data. Assigning TCR associations to individual alleles was difficult when HLA alleles, especially DR and DQ, strongly co-occurred. The 87-base-pair reads could not distinguish some IMGT-functional V segments, including TRBV6-2 and TRBV6-3, so those segments were excluded. A cluster of highly shared sequence variants was judged likely to be a technical artifact of the sequencing pipeline. The earlier analysis of about 600 of the donors excluded over 15 rarely observed V segments, including chromosome 9 orphons, because counts were too low. Presence/absence analyses assumed roughly uniform sequencing depth across donors, an assumption that may not hold. In a later analysis, several top co-occurrence clusters were reported to appear linked to parvovirus B19, influenza, CMV and Epstein-Barr virus. A further reported finding was that TCR beta sequences accurately predicted the HLA-A and HLA-B alleles for most subjects in the first cohort. In both the original and validation cohorts, the classifier was reported to diagnose cytomegalovirus status with high specificity and sensitivity. A few of the identified cytomegalovirus-associated TCR beta chains were confirmed in vitro to be specific for cytomegalovirus antigens. Most CMV-associated TCR beta chains appeared to be HLA-restricted in a later analysis, and the HLA associations seemed to be driven largely by CMV exposure. In a later analysis, HLA-associated TCR beta chains showed more clonal expansion and lower generation probabilities than non-associated chains that were equally common. Because HLA typing was unavailable for some donors at each locus, only the typed subset was used in association tests. Broadly in line with IMGT annotations, most TCR beta V segments showed up in productive rearrangements about 87% or about 30% of the time in an earlier analysis of several hundred of the donors. The study listed around 160 TCR beta chains as associated with cytomegalovirus. In a later genetic analysis, fewer N-insertions in productive TCRs were reported among donors in an Asian-associated ancestry cluster than the approximately 710-donor mean.

The receptor library was made with the immunoSEQ multiplex PCR assay. The multiplex PCR relied on a mix of 60 forward primers for TCR Vbeta segments and 13 reverse primers for TCR Jbeta segments. The CDR3 region of rearranged TCR beta genes was amplified from genomic DNA by a multiplex PCR assay. The amplified TCR beta libraries were sequenced on the Illumina HiSeq System as 87-base-pair reads. In the source study's methods: Across the 666 repertoires, a later analysis counted about 81 million unique TCR beta chains, 9 million to 14 million of which were shared by at least two donors. Raw reads were error-corrected and collapsed into unique sequences by a nearest-neighbor algorithm in which closely related sequences were merged to remove PCR and sequencing errors. Alignment of CDR3 sequences to IMGT reference sequences was used to assign V, D and J gene segments. Each retained sequence needed at least a six-nucleotide match to both a V gene segment and a J gene segment. A rearrangement was called productive if the CDR3 had no stop codons and remained in frame with V and J, and every other rearrangement was called non-productive. CDR3 was defined according to IMGT convention as the region running from the second conserved V-encoded cysteine to the conserved J-encoded phenylalanine. In an earlier analysis of around 600 of the donors, sequences lacking an unambiguous match to a single V gene segment were excluded. An earlier analysis of a few hundred of the donors classified V segments as functional when productive rearrangements were above 56.7% and as segregating when the standard deviation between donors was above 5%. To diagnose cytomegalovirus status from the catalog of TCR beta chain sequences, a statistical classification framework was built. V and J gene assignment, in a later analysis, came from comparing TCR nucleotide sequences with IMGT/GENE-DB human TR gene sequences. In a later analysis, CDR3 sequences and most-parsimonious VDJ recombination scenarios were assigned using the TCRdist pipeline. In a later analysis, every TCR beta chain was defined by the combination of its CDR3 amino acid sequence and its V-gene family, and reads without a unique V-gene family were dropped. To address suspected cross-contamination and a sequencing artifact, a later analysis removed 450 to 700 highly shared, low-generation-probability nucleotide sequences. In a later analysis, a clonal expansion index for each public chain was calculated from normalized within-repertoire ranks of inferred template counts. A later analysis computed generation probabilities with a VDJ recombination model fitted to out-of-frame rearrangements, and checked the results against IGoR. In a later analysis, TCR-TCR, TCR-HLA and TCR-CMV co-occurrence was scored with hypergeometric tests, and a repertoire-size bias correction was applied to TCR pairs. In a later analysis, false discovery rates were estimated by permuting HLA or CMV assignments 20 times. In a later analysis, co-occurring TCRs were grouped using DBSCAN, and TCRdist sequence similarity was added for clustering within HLA-allele-positive subsets. Co-occurrence clustering excluded repertoires with fewer than 30,000 or more than 120,000 public chains, plus five with anomalous nucleotide sharing. Imported from immuneACCESS, the table was reduced by TCRdb to in-frame sequences with V and J called. These copies leave out some clones; in studies compared against another copy, an unresolved V gene accounts for under half, and the cause of the remainder is not known. The DNA was the basis for D and trimming; V, J and clone size are from that table. This sample gives over 100,000 clones in total; 65% to 90% of them show up just once. Together, the top ten hold less than 2.5% of the sample.

The cohort was made up of roughly 670 healthy bone marrow donors. At the time of sampling, every cohort member was nominally healthy, though immune exposures that went unrecorded were likely present. The donor was CMV seronegative and was included in the group of over 300 seronegative cohort members. Each donor provided a peripheral blood sample, and peripheral blood mononuclear cells were used for TCR beta sequencing. Genomic DNA was extracted from the blood cell samples with the Qiagen DNeasy Blood Extraction Kit. The clonotype originates from a young woman in good health and CMV-seronegative. The receptor chain draws on TRBV15 and TRBJ2-2; 9 junctional bases match TRBD2. The sample was PBMCs. The DNA sequence reads TGTGCCACCATGGACAGACTAGCGGTTACCGGGGAGCTGTTTTTT. Its protein reads: CATMDRLAVTGELFF.